This T cell receptor (beta chain) was recovered during a study of blood T cell repertoires in COVID-19. Study-level background: Researchers got acute and convalescent COVID-19 samples from the United States, Italy and Spain.

As handled by the study authors: Counts of nucleated cells, estimated from reference gene primer amplification, were obtained. Sequencing used immunoSEQ multiplex PCR; TCRdb keeps in-frame clones, though not all of them. D and trimming were read from the DNA, whereas the V and J calls and clone size are those reported in that table. The sample holds some 11,000 clones, roughly 81% seen once. The sequenced sample consisted of peripheral blood. This receptor was obtained from a man aged 45 to 65 with active COVID-19.

The CDR3 here is CASSDRESGEQFF. In DNA form, the CDR3 reads TGTGCCAGCAGTGACAGGGAGAGTGGTGAGCAGTTCTTC. This sequence joins TRBV27 and TRBJ2-1, with 7 bases matching TRBD1. The CDR3 sequence is 13 residues long. J lost 9 bases, V lost 5 bases, and 7 bases had no gene match. The germline CDR1 and CDR2 sequences are MNHEY and SMNVEV (reference sequence).